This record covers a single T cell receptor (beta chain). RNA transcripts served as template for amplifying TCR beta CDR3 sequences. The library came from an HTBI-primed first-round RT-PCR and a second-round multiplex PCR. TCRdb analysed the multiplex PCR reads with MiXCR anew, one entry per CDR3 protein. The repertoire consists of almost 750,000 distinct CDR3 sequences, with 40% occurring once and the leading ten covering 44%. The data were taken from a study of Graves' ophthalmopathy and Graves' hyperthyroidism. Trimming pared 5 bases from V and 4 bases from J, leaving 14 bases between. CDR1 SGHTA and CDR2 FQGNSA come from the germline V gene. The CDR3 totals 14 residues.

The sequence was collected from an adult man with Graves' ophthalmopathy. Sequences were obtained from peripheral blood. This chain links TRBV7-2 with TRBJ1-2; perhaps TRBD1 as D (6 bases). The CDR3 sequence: CASSAAGGLYGYTF. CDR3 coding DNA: TGTGCCAGCAGCGCCGCGGGGGGGCTCTATGGCTACACCTTC.